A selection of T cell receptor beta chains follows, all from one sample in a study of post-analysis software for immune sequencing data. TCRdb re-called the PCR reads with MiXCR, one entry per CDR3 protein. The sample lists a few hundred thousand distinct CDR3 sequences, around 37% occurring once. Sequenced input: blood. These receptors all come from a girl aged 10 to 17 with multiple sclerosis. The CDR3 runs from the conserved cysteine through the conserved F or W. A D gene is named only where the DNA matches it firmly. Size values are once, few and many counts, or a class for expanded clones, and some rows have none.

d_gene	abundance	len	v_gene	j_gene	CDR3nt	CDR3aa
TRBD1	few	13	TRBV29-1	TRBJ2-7	TGCAGCGCCTCGGACAGGGGGCTCTACGAGCAGTACTTC	CSASDRGLYEQYF
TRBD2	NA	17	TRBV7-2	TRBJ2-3	TGTGCCAGCAGCTTAGACGGGACTAGCGGGAGCACAGATACGCAGTATTTT	CASSLDGTSGSTDTQYF
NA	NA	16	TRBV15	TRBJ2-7	TGTGCCACCAGCAGAGATCGGAACAGGTATTTCCACGAGCAGTACTTC	CATSRDRNRYFHEQYF
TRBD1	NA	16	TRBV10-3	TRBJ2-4	TGTGCCATCAGTGATCCCCGGGACAGATACAAAAACATTCAGTACTTC	CAISDPRDRYKNIQYF
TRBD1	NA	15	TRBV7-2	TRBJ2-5	TGTGCCAGCAGCTTAAATCAGGGGGCGCTTGGGACCCAGTACTTC	CASSLNQGALGTQYF
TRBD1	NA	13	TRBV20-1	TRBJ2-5	TGCAGTGCGATCCGGGACAGTGGTGAGACCCAGTACTTC	CSAIRDSGETQYF
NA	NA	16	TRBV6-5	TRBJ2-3	TGTGCCAGCAGTTACGGCTATTCGGCGGGCACAGATACGCAGTATTTT	CASSYGYSAGTDTQYF
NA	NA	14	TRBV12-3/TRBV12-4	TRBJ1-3	TGTGCCAGCACCTCCCCAGGGAGGGGAAACACCATATATTTT	CASTSPGRGNTIYF
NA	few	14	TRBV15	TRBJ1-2	TGTGCCACCAGCAGAGATGGGGAGTTCTATGGCTACACCTTC	CATSRDGEFYGYTF
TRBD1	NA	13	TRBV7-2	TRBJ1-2	TGTGCCAGCAGCTCGGACAGGGTGGCTGGCTACACCTTC	CASSSDRVAGYTF
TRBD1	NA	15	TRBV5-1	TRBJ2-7	TGCGCCAGCAGCATATCCGGGACAGCTTCCTACGAGCAGTACTTC	CASSISGTASYEQYF
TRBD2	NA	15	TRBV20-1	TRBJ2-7	TGCAGTGCTAGGTCCGCGGGACTAGCGGTCCACGAGCAGTACTTC	CSARSAGLAVHEQYF
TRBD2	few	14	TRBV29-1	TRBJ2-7	TGCAGCGCTGTCACTAGCGGTGGCTCCTACGAGCAGTACTTC	CSAVTSGGSYEQYF
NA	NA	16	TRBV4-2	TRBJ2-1	TGTGCCAGCAGCCAAGAGGGCGGGGCGATGGATAATGAGCAGTTCTTC	CASSQEGGAMDNEQFF
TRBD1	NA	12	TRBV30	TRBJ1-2	TGTGCCTGGACAACAGGGGGCGTAATCTACACCTTC	CAWTTGGVIYTF
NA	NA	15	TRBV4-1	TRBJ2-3	TGCGCCAGCAGCCGCGGGACGGAACGCACAGATACGCAGTATTTT	CASSRGTERTDTQYF
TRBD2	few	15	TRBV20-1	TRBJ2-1	TGCAGTGCTAGAGATTTCCTAGCGGGTAAGGTTGAGCAGTTCTTC	CSARDFLAGKVEQFF
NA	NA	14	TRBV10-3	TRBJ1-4	TGTGCCATCAGTGATCAGGGGAAGACGGAAAAACTGTTTTTT	CAISDQGKTEKLFF
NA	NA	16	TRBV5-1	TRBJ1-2	TGCGCCAGCAGCTTGAGGAGCACCTATGGCGACTATGGCTACACCTTC	CASSLRSTYGDYGYTF
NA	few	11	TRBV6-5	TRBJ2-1	TGTGCCAGTACCTGGTACAATGAGCAGTTCTTC	CASTWYNEQFF
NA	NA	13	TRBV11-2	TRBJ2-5	TGTGCCAGCCGCTGGGCAGGGAGTGAGACCCAGTACTTC	CASRWAGSETQYF
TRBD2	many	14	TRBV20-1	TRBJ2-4	TGCAGTGCTAGCGGGGGGGCCCCCAAAAACATTCAGTACTTC	CSASGGAPKNIQYF
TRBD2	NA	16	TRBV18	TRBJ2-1	TGTGCCAGCTCTCAATTAGCGGGCGGGGATTACAATGAGCAGTTCTTC	CASSQLAGGDYNEQFF
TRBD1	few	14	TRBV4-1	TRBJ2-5	TGCGCCAGCAGCCAGCTGGGACAGGAGGAGACCCAGTACTTC	CASSQLGQEETQYF
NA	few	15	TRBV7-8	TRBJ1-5	TGTGCCAGCAGCTTAGGTGAAGCCTTAACTCGGCCCCAGCATTTT	CASSLGEALTRPQHF
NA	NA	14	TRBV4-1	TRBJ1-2	TGCGCCAGCAGCCAATCTAGGGAATCTAGGGGCTACACCTTC	CASSQSRESRGYTF
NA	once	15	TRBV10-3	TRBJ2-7	TGTACCATCAGTGAGCCGCAGGGGGGTAGGTACGAGCAGTACTTC	CTISEPQGGRYEQYF
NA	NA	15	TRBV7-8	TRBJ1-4	TGTGCCAGCAGCCCCTATGGGGGCCCTAATGAAAAACTGTTTTTT	CASSPYGGPNEKLFF
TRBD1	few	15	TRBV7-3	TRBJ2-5	TGTGCCAGCAGCTTAAAAGGGGGCAGGGTTGAGACCCAGTACTTC	CASSLKGGRVETQYF
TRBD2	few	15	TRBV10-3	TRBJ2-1	TGTGCCATCAGTAGCGGGGGGGCCGGCTGCAATGAGCAGTTCTTC	CAISSGGAGCNEQFF
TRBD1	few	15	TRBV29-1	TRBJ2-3	TGCAGCGTCGCAGGGGGCGTCGTAGCTAGCGATACGCAGTATTTT	CSVAGGVVASDTQYF